A selection of T cell receptor beta chains follows, all from one sample in a study of blood T cell repertoires in COVID-19. The data were produced by immunoSEQ multiplex PCR, yet TCRdb's version contains in-frame clones alone and is incomplete. The sample has 300,000 to 400,000 clones; around 87% are singletons. The sample was PBMCs or T cells enriched from blood (not recorded which). The receptors stem from a woman in her 30s with acute COVID-19. The CDR3 runs from the conserved cysteine through the conserved F or W. D genes are given only for firm matches. The size entry is marked missing in some rows and otherwise reads once, few, many or a size class.

>TRBJ2-7|16|NA|TRBV3-1/TRBV3-2|TRBD1
CASSQAGQGGYYEQYF
TGTGCCAGCAGCCAAGCGGGACAGGGAGGGTACTACGAGCAGTACTTC
>TRBJ1-5|14|few|TRBV19|TRBD1
CASRRTGRDQPQHF
TGTGCCAGTAGGAGGACAGGGCGTGATCAGCCCCAGCATTTT
>TRBJ1-2|14|NA|TRBV30|TRBD1
CAWRRQGVNYGYTF
TGTGCCTGGAGGAGACAGGGGGTAAACTATGGCTACACCTTC
>TRBJ1-2|13|NA|TRBV5-1|NA
CASSLTQNYGYTF
TGCGCCAGCAGCTTGACACAGAACTATGGCTACACCTTC
>TRBJ2-1|13|NA|TRBV11-2|NA
CASSPRGRDEQFF
TGTGCCAGCAGCCCAAGGGGCCGCGATGAGCAGTTCTTC
>TRBJ2-1|15|NA|TRBV5-1|TRBD2
CASRASGGSYNEQFF
TGCGCCAGCAGGGCGAGCGGGGGGTCCTACAATGAGCAGTTCTTC
>TRBJ2-1|19|NA|TRBV7-8|TRBD2
CASSPTVASGGALFNEQFF
TGTGCCAGCAGCCCCACCGTGGCTAGCGGGGGGGCCTTGTTCAATGAGCAGTTCTTC
>TRBJ1-2|12|NA|TRBV5-1|NA
CASSLGGYGYTF
TGCGCCAGCAGCTTGGGCGGATATGGCTACACCTTC
>TRBJ1-6|18|once|TRBV7-9|NA
CASSLPGGGGMYNSPLHF
TGTGCCAGCAGCCTACCCGGGGGGGGCGGAATGTATAATTCACCCCTCCACTTT
>TRBJ2-3|17|NA|TRBV9|TRBD2
CASSVEGLAGVTDTQYF
TGTGCCAGCAGCGTAGAAGGGTTAGCGGGCGTGACAGATACGCAGTATTTT
>TRBJ1-2|15|NA|TRBV10-3|TRBD1
CAISANAGGTNGYTF
TGTGCCATCAGTGCTAACGCAGGGGGAACAAATGGCTACACCTTC
>TRBJ1-1|14|NA|TRBV5-1|TRBD1
CASSGTGFGTEAFF
TGCGCCAGCAGCGGGACAGGGTTTGGCACTGAAGCTTTCTTT
>TRBJ2-2|14|NA|TRBV2|NA
CASRRQRSTGELFF
TGTGCCAGCAGAAGACAGAGGAGCACCGGGGAGCTGTTTTTT
>TRBJ2-1|17|NA|TRBV30|TRBD1
CASEGQGNDRSYNEQFF
TGTGCCTCAGAGGGACAGGGAAATGATAGATCCTACAATGAGCAGTTCTTC
>TRBJ2-7|15|once|TRBV3-1/TRBV3-2|NA
CASSRRLAVSYEQYF
TGTGCCAGCAGCCGAAGGTTGGCGGTCTCCTACGAGCAGTACTTC
>TRBJ1-2|13|NA|TRBV19|NA
CASSNSTNYGYTF
TGTGCCAGTAGTAATAGTACTAACTATGGCTACACCTTC
>TRBJ1-5|15|NA|TRBV30|TRBD1
CAWSPPGQDNQPQHF
TGTGCCTGGAGTCCCCCGGGACAGGACAATCAGCCCCAGCATTTT
>TRBJ2-5|14|once|TRBV29-1|TRBD1
CSVEEFKGAETQYF
TGCAGCGTTGAAGAGTTCAAGGGGGCGGAGACCCAGTACTTC
>TRBJ2-3|16|NA|TRBV27|NA
CASSPPGKPTSDTQYF
TGTGCCAGCAGTCCTCCAGGGAAGCCCACTTCAGATACGCAGTATTTT
>TRBJ1-3|16|once|TRBV24-1|TRBD1
CATASGTGSFGNTIYF
TGTGCCACCGCCTCCGGGACAGGGAGCTTTGGAAACACCATATATTTT
>TRBJ1-6|17|NA|TRBV5-6|NA
CASSLRRGESYNSPLHF
TGTGCCAGCAGCTTGCGCAGGGGTGAGTCCTATAATTCACCCCTCCACTTT
>TRBJ2-1|14|NA|TRBV5-6|NA
CASSRPRGTDEQFF
TGTGCCAGCAGCAGACCCAGGGGAACCGATGAGCAGTTCTTC
>TRBJ2-7|19|NA|TRBV7-2|TRBD1
CASSLVGVSGTGGFDEQYF
TGTGCCAGCAGCTTAGTAGGCGTTTCCGGAACAGGGGGTTTCGACGAGCAGTACTTC
>TRBJ1-1|13|NA|TRBV9|NA
CASSGTRGTEAFF
TGTGCCAGCAGCGGTACCCGGGGCACTGAAGCTTTCTTT
>TRBJ1-5|13|NA|TRBV7-2|NA
CASSGTRNQPQHF
TGTGCCAGCAGCGGGACACGCAATCAGCCCCAGCATTTT
>TRBJ1-6|14|NA|TRBV12-5|NA
CASGLQAPDSPLHF
TGTGCTAGTGGTTTACAGGCCCCGGATTCACCCCTCCACTTT
>TRBJ1-5|16|NA|TRBV4-1|TRBD1
CASSQALQGANQPQHF
TGCGCCAGCAGCCAAGCATTACAGGGGGCAAATCAGCCCCAGCATTTT
>TRBJ1-1|16|NA|TRBV21-1|NA
CASSKALRGKATEAFF
TGTGCCAGCAGCAAAGCTCTCAGGGGTAAAGCCACTGAAGCTTTCTTT
>TRBJ2-2|13|NA|TRBV7-2|NA
CASSLVRGGELFF
TGTGCCAGCAGCTTAGTACGGGGCGGGGAGCTGTTTTTT
>TRBJ2-7|15|NA|TRBV4-1|NA
CASSQVFAGSYEQYF
TGCGCCAGCAGCCAAGTTTTTGCGGGATCCTACGAGCAGTACTTC
>TRBJ2-1|13|NA|TRBV7-8|TRBD2
CASSLDGSGGTFF
TGTGCCAGCAGCTTAGATGGTTCGGGGGGGACGTTCTTC
>TRBJ2-3|16|NA|TRBV9|TRBD2
CASSVVSGGDTDTQYF
TGTGCCAGCAGCGTAGTTAGCGGGGGGGACACAGATACGCAGTATTTT
>TRBJ2-3|13|NA|TRBV29-1|TRBD1
CSGLTGRADTQYF
TGCAGCGGTCTGACAGGGCGGGCAGATACGCAGTATTTT
>TRBJ1-2|15|NA|TRBV5-1|NA
CASKEDSSTNYGYTF
TGCGCCAGCAAAGAAGACAGCTCCACTAACTATGGCTACACCTTC
>TRBJ1-2|15|NA|TRBV9|NA
CASSTKGATNYGYTF
TGTGCCAGCAGCACAAAAGGGGCAACTAACTATGGCTACACCTTC
>TRBJ1-2|11|NA|TRBV27|NA
CASKDRYGYTF
TGTGCCAGCAAGGACAGATATGGCTACACCTTC
>TRBJ2-5|17|NA|TRBV5-6|NA
CASSGATGRSRQETQYF
TGTGCCAGCAGCGGTGCAACGGGGAGGTCGAGGCAAGAGACCCAGTACTTC
>TRBJ1-4|13|once|TRBV11-2|NA
CASSSKQLEKLFF
TGTGCCAGCAGCTCAAAACAGTTGGAAAAACTGTTTTTT
>TRBJ1-5|15|NA|TRBV4-1|NA
CASNDVEGGDQPQHF
TGCGCCAGCAATGATGTCGAGGGCGGAGATCAGCCCCAGCATTTT
>TRBJ2-2|15|NA|TRBV9|TRBD1
CASSAPTGVTGELFF
TGTGCCAGCAGCGCACCGACAGGGGTAACCGGGGAGCTGTTTTTT
>TRBJ2-7|15|NA|TRBV15|TRBD1
CATSREGQGTYEQYF
TGTGCCACCAGCAGAGAAGGACAGGGGACGTACGAGCAGTACTTC
>TRBJ1-6|12|NA|TRBV6-5|NA
CASSLDYSPLHF
TGTGCCAGCAGCCTCGACTATTCACCCCTCCACTTT
>TRBJ1-1|17|NA|TRBV11-2|NA
CASSLWGWRTRNTEAFF
TGTGCCAGCAGCTTATGGGGATGGAGGACTAGGAACACTGAAGCTTTCTTT
>TRBJ1-4|13|NA|TRBV2|TRBD1
CASKLEEGQVQFF
TGTGCCAGCAAACTTGAGGAGGGACAGGTTCAGTTTTTT
>TRBJ2-3|18|NA|TRBV7-9|TRBD2
CASSPRGTSLEGTDTQYF
TGTGCCAGCAGCCCCCGCGGGACTAGCCTAGAGGGCACAGATACGCAGTATTTT
>TRBJ1-3|18|NA|TRBV6-1|TRBD1
CASSEIQGQSSSGNTIYF
TGTGCCAGCAGTGAAATTCAGGGACAGTCGAGCTCTGGAAACACCATATATTTT
>TRBJ1-1|16|once|TRBV7-9|NA
CASSSPGGDLNTEAFF
TGTGCCAGCAGCTCCCCGGGGGGGGACTTGAACACTGAAGCTTTCTTT
>TRBJ2-7|19|NA|TRBV9|TRBD1
CASSVGTGRGQRGSYEQYF
TGTGCCAGCAGCGTAGGAACTGGCAGGGGGCAACGGGGCTCCTACGAGCAGTACTTC
>TRBJ2-3|14|NA|TRBV7-9|TRBD2
CATGRRGDTDTQYF
TGTGCAACGGGTAGGCGGGGGGACACAGATACGCAGTATTTT
>TRBJ2-2|14|NA|TRBV7-8|NA
CASSLGANTGELFF
TGTGCCAGCAGCTTAGGGGCTAACACCGGGGAGCTGTTTTTT
>TRBJ1-3|16|NA|TRBV9|NA
CASSVGHIGSGNTIYF
TGTGCCAGCAGCGTAGGTCACATTGGCTCTGGAAACACCATATATTTT
>TRBJ1-5|16|once|TRBV28|NA
CASQKPPGSGNQPQHF
TGTGCCAGCCAGAAACCCCCGGGGAGCGGTAATCAGCCCCAGCATTTT
>TRBJ1-1|14|few|TRBV6-1|TRBD1
CASSEGQGFTEAFF
TGTGCCAGCAGTGAAGGACAGGGGTTCACTGAAGCTTTCTTT